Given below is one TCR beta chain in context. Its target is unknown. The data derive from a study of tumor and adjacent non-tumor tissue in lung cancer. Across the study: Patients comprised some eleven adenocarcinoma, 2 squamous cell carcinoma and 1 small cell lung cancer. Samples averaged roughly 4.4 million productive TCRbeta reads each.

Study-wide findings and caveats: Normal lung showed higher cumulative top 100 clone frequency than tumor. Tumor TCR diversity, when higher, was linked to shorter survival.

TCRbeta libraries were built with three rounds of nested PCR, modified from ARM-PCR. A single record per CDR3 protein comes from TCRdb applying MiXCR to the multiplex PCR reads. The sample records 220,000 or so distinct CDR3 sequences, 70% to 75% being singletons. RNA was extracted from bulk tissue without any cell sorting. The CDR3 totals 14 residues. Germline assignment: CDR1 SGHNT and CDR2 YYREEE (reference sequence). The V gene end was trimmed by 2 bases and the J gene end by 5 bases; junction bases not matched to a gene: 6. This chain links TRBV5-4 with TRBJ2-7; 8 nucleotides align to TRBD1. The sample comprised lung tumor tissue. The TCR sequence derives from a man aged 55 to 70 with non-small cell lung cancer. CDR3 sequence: CASSLQGVADEQYF. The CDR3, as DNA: TGTGCCAGCAGCTTACAGGGGGTGGCGGACGAGCAGTACTTC.